The 15 T cell receptor beta chains below come from one sample, sequenced in a study of blood T cells in healthy people across ages (dated by TCRdb to 2013 to 2016). Library preparation was by 5' RACE. A second PCR of roughly 6 to 11 cycles was run with a J-beta primer mix and a sample-barcoded 5' primer. The public reads were quality trimmed at Q25 with fastp and then assembled into clones with MiXCR by TCRdb, keeping productive beta chains. Each record represents a unique CDR3 protein, reported with the most common genes and DNA among its rows. In this sample the table shows 1.8 million or so distinct CDR3 sequences, 35% to 50% of which occur a single time. The ten largest clones add up to more than 20% of the sample. Sequences were obtained from blood. These receptors all come from a human donor in good health.

The rearrangement joins TRBV7-9 to TRBJ2-1; the D gene is possibly TRBD1 (6 bases). Germline-derived CDR1 and CDR2 are SEHNR and FQNEAQ (reference sequence). V dropped 4 bases and J dropped 2 bases, with 12 bases sitting between them. CDR3 length equals 15 residues. This CDR3 reads CASSSPRGTYNEQFF. The DNA of the CDR3 is TGTGCCAGCAGCTCGCCCAGGGGTACCTACAATGAGCAGTTCTTC.

This clonotype appeared a single time. The V and J genes are TRBV24-1 and TRBJ1-5, with D perhaps TRBD1 (6 bases). V was clipped by 3 bases and J by 4 bases, with 12 bases between them. This CDR3 has 15 amino acids. Germline V gene sequence: CDR1 KGHDR, CDR2 SFDVKD. The CDR3, as DNA: TGTGCCACCAGTGATCCCCGGACAGCTAATCAGCCCCAGCATTTT. This translates into CATSDPRTANQPQHF.

In regard to this clonotype: Sequence at one end of the junction differs from germline and may be a read error. The gene calls are TRBV7-9 and TRBJ2-1; weak D call: TRBD1 (6 bases). Germline V lookup: CDR1 SEHNR, CDR2 FQNEAQ (reference sequence). CDR3 length: 17 residues. This chain's CDR3 is CTSRTSTGSSARGEQFF. The CDR3 DNA reads as TGTACCAGCAGGACATCTACAGGGTCTTCAGCAAGGGGTGAGCAGTTCTTC.

This clonotype was seen only a few times. This chain connects TRBV9 to TRBJ1-2, with D unclear. This CDR3 has 15 amino acids. Germline V CDR1 and CDR2: SGDLS, YYNGEE. V shed 0 bases and J shed 5 bases, with 14 bases lying between them. DNA of the CDR3: TGTGCCAGCAGCGTAGAGGACCCCGGAGGATATGGCTACACCTTC. Translation gives CASSVEDPGGYGYTF.

Only a few counts were recorded for this clonotype. The chain has TRBV29-1 and TRBJ1-3; D remains unclear. Germline values: CDR1 SQVTM, CDR2 ANQGSEA. There are 11 residues in the CDR3. V was pared by 2 bases and J by 4 bases, with 3 bases between. For the CDR3, the DNA is TGCAGCGTTGAATGGGGAAACACCATATATTTT. This encodes CSVEWGNTIYF.

V gene TRBV20-1 combines with J gene TRBJ2-3; 7 bases match TRBD2. CDR3 length: 14 residues. V shed 5 bases, J shed 6 bases, and the junction held 11 bases outside the gene matches. CDR1 is DFQATT, CDR2 SNEGSKA, per germline (reference sequence). This chain's CDR3 is CSAPSWGGADTQYF. Written as DNA, the CDR3 is TGCAGTGCTCCAAGTTGGGGAGGGGCCGATACGCAGTATTTT.

The rearrangement joins TRBV15 to TRBJ2-5; unclear D gene. CDR1 is LNHNV, CDR2 YYDKDF, per germline (reference sequence). Trimming removed 0 bases from V and 0 bases from J, with 8 bases in between. CDR3 size: 15 residues. The DNA of the CDR3 is TGTGCCACCAGCAGAGATAGGAGTAACCAAGAGACCCAGTACTTC. It is translated as CATSRDRSNQETQYF. Complete variable domain (other parts from reference TRBV15 and TRBJ2-5): DAMVIQNPRYQVTQFGKPVTLSCSQTLNHNVMYWYQQKSSQAPKLLFHYYDKDFNNEADTPDNFQSRRPNTSFCFLDIRSPGLGDTAMYLCATSRDRSNQETQYFGPGTRLLVL.

The chain is built from TRBV28 and TRBJ1-2; D is ambiguous. This CDR3 is built from 16 residues. The V and J ends lost 5 bases and 8 bases respectively, with 24 bases between them. Looked up from germline, CDR1 is MDHEN and CDR2 is SYDVKM. DNA of the CDR3: TGTGCCAGCAGTCCGGGGAGGTTAGGCCGTAAAAGAGGCTACACCTTC. It yields the protein CASSPGRLGRKRGYTF.

The chain uses TRBV29-1 and TRBJ1-2, with 7 bases that match TRBD1. J was trimmed by 7 bases and V by 0 bases; bases with no gene match: 8. Looked up from germline, CDR1 is SQVTM and CDR2 is ANQGSEA. The CDR3 runs to 14 residues. CDR3 loop: CSVEDSRTGVGYTF. CDR3 coding DNA: TGCAGCGTTGAAGATTCCCGGACAGGTGTTGGCTACACCTTC.

The rearrangement links TRBV15 to TRBJ2-1; unclear D gene. Germline V CDR1 and CDR2: LNHNV, YYDKDF (reference sequence). The CDR3 consists of 13 residues. Trimming removed 3 bases from V and 9 bases from J, with 12 bases in between. DNA for the CDR3: TGTGCCACCAGCAGCATGTTAGGCGGTGAGCAGTTCTTC. This sequence encodes CATSSMLGGEQFF.

The V call is TRBV5-1, the J call TRBJ2-7; tentatively, D is TRBD2 (5 bases). This CDR3 contains 14 residues. The V end was cut by 0 bases, the J end by 6 bases, with 13 bases between. Germline CDR1 reads SGHRS; CDR2 reads YFSETQ. CDR3 in DNA: TGCGCCAGCAGCTTGGAGGAGGACCGGGGCGAGCAGTACTTC. Its protein is CASSLEEDRGEQYF.

This sequence joins TRBV29-1 and TRBJ2-2, with D unclear. V lost 2 bases to trimming and J lost 6 bases, with 4 bases between them. CDR3 length: 11 residues. Germline V gives CDR1 SQVTM, CDR2 ANQGSEA. The CDR3 protein is CSVEFAGELFF. For the CDR3, the DNA is TGCAGCGTTGAATTTGCCGGGGAGCTGTTTTTT.

J is TRBJ1-2 and V is TRBV28, with TRBD1 matching 8 bases. Germline loops: CDR1 MDHEN, CDR2 SYDVKM. V was clipped by 5 bases and J by 8 bases; unmatched bases: 13. The CDR3 covers 15 residues. CDR3 amino acids: CASSRTGRGTGGYTF. The CDR3 DNA follows: TGTGCCAGCAGTAGGACAGGGAGGGGAACTGGAGGCTACACCTTC.

This clonotype was seen at least ten times. This CDR3 reads CSVLGQEGYEQYF. In DNA, the CDR3 is TGCAGCGTTTTGGGGCAAGAGGGCTACGAGCAGTACTTC. The J gene is TRBJ2-7, the V gene TRBV29-1, with D perhaps being TRBD1 or TRBD2 (5 bases each). Trimming took 5 bases from V and 3 from J, leaving 14 bases between them. Germline CDR1 and CDR2: SQVTM and ANQGSEA. This CDR3 is 13 amino acids long.

This clonotype turned up a few times. This chain uses TRBV2 with TRBJ2-4, with 7 bases aligning to TRBD1. Germline values: CDR1 SNHLY, CDR2 FYNNEI. The CDR3 runs to 15 residues. V was clipped by 6 bases and J by 1 base; unmatched bases: 6. The CDR3 DNA reads as TGTGCCAGCAGCCTACAGGGGTCGGCCAAAAACATTCAGTACTTC. Translating it yields CASSLQGSAKNIQYF.